This is a list of T cell receptor beta chains from one sample in a study of beta chain features in type 1 diabetes. TCRdb keeps only in-frame clones here, not all; method: immunoSEQ multiplex PCR. The repertoire holds some 700,000 clones, with 13% as singletons. Material for sequencing was naive CD4+ T cells from blood. The receptor set was obtained from a man aged 18 to 29 with type 1 diabetes. Each CDR3 is given with its conserved first and last residue. A D gene is named only where the DNA matches it firmly. Only part of the rows carry a size: once, few, many, or a class if the clone is expanded.

v_gene	len	d_gene	j_gene	abundance	CDR3aa	CDR3nt
TRBV10-3	14	TRBD1	TRBJ2-1	few	CAISGTGEHNEQFF	TGTGCCATCAGTGGGACAGGGGAACACAATGAGCAGTTCTTC
TRBV5-1	11	NA	TRBJ1-1	NA	CASSEDTEAFF	TGCGCCAGCAGCGAGGATACTGAAGCTTTCTTT
TRBV20-1	9	NA	TRBJ2-1	few	CSDGYEQFF	TGCAGTGACGGTTATGAGCAGTTCTTC
TRBV6-6	13	NA	TRBJ2-1	NA	CASSFRRYNEQFF	TGTGCCAGCAGTTTCCGGAGGTACAATGAGCAGTTCTTC
TRBV28	16	NA	TRBJ1-3	NA	CASSSASGTHGNTIYF	TGTGCCAGCAGTTCGGCGTCCGGGACCCATGGAAACACCATATATTTT
TRBV2	15	NA	TRBJ1-4	few	CASSDQGTTNEKLFF	TGTGCCAGCAGTGATCAGGGGACAACTAATGAAAAACTGTTTTTT
TRBV14	14	NA	TRBJ2-7	few	CASSQAAASYEQYF	TGTGCCAGCAGCCAAGCCGCCGCGTCCTACGAGCAGTACTTC
TRBV4-2	13	NA	TRBJ2-1	NA	CASSVLADNEQFF	TGTGCCAGCAGCGTGTTAGCGGACAATGAGCAGTTCTTC
TRBV5-4	11	NA	TRBJ2-3	few	CASRLQDTQYF	TGTGCCAGCAGGTTGCAGGATACGCAGTATTTT
TRBV29-1	13	NA	TRBJ1-3	NA	CSATPGSGNTIYF	TGCAGCGCAACCCCAGGCTCTGGAAACACCATATATTTT
TRBV7-9	12	NA	TRBJ2-7	few	CASSPLGSEQYF	TGTGCCAGCAGCCCCCTGGGGAGCGAGCAGTACTTC
TRBV6-1	13	NA	TRBJ1-5	NA	CASSEYFNQPQHF	TGTGCCAGCAGTGAATATTTCAATCAGCCCCAGCATTTT
TRBV5-6	14	TRBD1	TRBJ2-7	NA	CASSLAGQGGPQYF	TGTGCCAGCAGCTTGGCCGGACAGGGTGGGCCGCAGTACTTC
TRBV29-1	12	NA	TRBJ2-3	NA	CSVVVTVDTQYF	TGCAGCGTTGTAGTGACAGTAGATACGCAGTATTTT
TRBV7-9	15	NA	TRBJ1-2	few	CASSYAGRANYGYTF	TGTGCCAGCAGCTACGCAGGCAGGGCTAACTATGGCTACACCTTC
TRBV28	11	NA	TRBJ1-1	NA	CASSLYTEAFF	TGTGCCAGCAGTTTGTACACTGAAGCTTTCTTT
TRBV18	13	NA	TRBJ2-7	NA	CASSPNRDYEQYF	TGTGCCAGCTCACCGAACAGGGACTACGAGCAGTACTTC
TRBV5-6	13	NA	TRBJ2-2	few	CASSQGRAGELFF	TGTGCCAGCAGTCAGGGGAGGGCCGGGGAGCTGTTTTTT
TRBV6-1	14	NA	TRBJ2-7	NA	CASSELGVLYEQYF	TGTGCCAGCAGTGAACTAGGGGTCCTCTACGAGCAGTACTTC
TRBV30	15	TRBD2	TRBJ2-5	few	CAWSRGLAGKETQYF	TGTGCCTGGAGCAGGGGTCTAGCGGGGAAGGAGACCCAGTACTTC
TRBV7-9	13	NA	TRBJ1-5	NA	CASQKGSNQPQHF	TGTGCCAGCCAAAAGGGGAGCAATCAGCCCCAGCATTTT
TRBV30	11	NA	TRBJ1-1	NA	CAWVRNTEAFF	TGTGCCTGGGTGAGGAACACTGAAGCTTTCTTT
TRBV28	13	NA	TRBJ2-7	few	CASRDSPSYEQYF	TGTGCCAGCAGGGACAGCCCGAGCTACGAGCAGTACTTC
TRBV10-3	15	TRBD1	TRBJ2-7	NA	CAVNPTGTAPYEQYF	TGTGCCGTCAACCCGACAGGGACAGCCCCCTACGAGCAGTACTTC
TRBV9	15	NA	TRBJ2-3	NA	CASSPRRESTDTQYF	TGTGCCAGCAGCCCCCGCCGGGAAAGCACAGATACGCAGTATTTT
TRBV10-2	11	NA	TRBJ1-6	few	CASSEVRSLHF	TGCGCCAGCAGTGAGGTCCGGAGCCTCCACTTT
TRBV30	12	NA	TRBJ2-3	few	CAWSVGDGTQYF	TGTGCCTGGAGTGTAGGTGATGGTACGCAGTATTTT
TRBV2	13	TRBD1	TRBJ1-2	few	CAKRTGGYYGYTF	TGTGCCAAAAGGACAGGGGGTTACTATGGCTACACCTTC
TRBV7-9	14	TRBD1	TRBJ1-2	few	CASSLGDRVYGYTF	TGTGCCAGCAGCTTAGGGGACAGGGTCTATGGCTACACCTTC
TRBV28	15	TRBD2	TRBJ2-1	NA	CASGLQRGGSDEQFF	TGTGCCAGCGGTCTACAGCGGGGGGGTAGTGATGAGCAGTTCTTC
TRBV20-1	9	NA	TRBJ1-2	NA	CSATVGYTF	TGCAGTGCAACAGTAGGCTACACCTTC
TRBV29-1	12	NA	TRBJ1-3	NA	CSVGSSGNTIYF	TGCAGCGTCGGCTCGAGTGGAAACACCATATATTTT
TRBV6-5	13	NA	TRBJ1-1	NA	CASSYGDNTEAFF	TGTGCCAGCAGTTACGGGGACAACACTGAAGCTTTCTTT
TRBV29-1	13	NA	TRBJ2-5	NA	CSVVGLKQETQYF	TGCAGCGTTGTAGGGCTTAAACAAGAGACCCAGTACTTC
TRBV29-1	15	TRBD1	TRBJ2-7	NA	CSAGERGQAPYEQYF	TGCAGCGCTGGGGAAAGGGGGCAGGCCCCCTACGAGCAGTACTTC
TRBV2	13	NA	TRBJ2-7	NA	CASSDYGIYEQYF	TGTGCCAGCAGTGATTACGGGATTTACGAGCAGTACTTC